This entry concerns a single TCR beta chain. Its antigen is currently unknown. CDR1 is MNHNS, CDR2 SASEGT, per germline. V lost 9 bases and J 2 bases, leaving 11 bases between the germline ends. The CDR3 extends over 12 amino acids. This sample is drawn from a study of cytomegalovirus exposure and HLA in healthy donors. Whole-study findings and limits: A few of the chains that were CMV-associated were confirmed in vitro to be specific for CMV antigens. Common viral pathogens seemed to be connected with several of the most significant clusters, according to a later analysis.

PCR was performed using 60 Vbeta and 13 Jbeta primers. Clones were sequenced by immunoSEQ multiplex PCR, and TCRdb holds only the in-frame ones, with some missing. The sample includes 150,000 or so clones, 75% to 80% seen only once; the top ten take approximately 6%. The TCR comes from a man aged 40-50 years in good health and CMV-seropositive. Sequencing input: PBMCs. The V call is TRBV6-1, the J call TRBJ2-7, with D unclear. This chain's CDR3 is CASRVSAYEQYF. CDR3 bases: TGTGCCAGTCGTGTCAGCGCCTACGAGCAGTACTTC.